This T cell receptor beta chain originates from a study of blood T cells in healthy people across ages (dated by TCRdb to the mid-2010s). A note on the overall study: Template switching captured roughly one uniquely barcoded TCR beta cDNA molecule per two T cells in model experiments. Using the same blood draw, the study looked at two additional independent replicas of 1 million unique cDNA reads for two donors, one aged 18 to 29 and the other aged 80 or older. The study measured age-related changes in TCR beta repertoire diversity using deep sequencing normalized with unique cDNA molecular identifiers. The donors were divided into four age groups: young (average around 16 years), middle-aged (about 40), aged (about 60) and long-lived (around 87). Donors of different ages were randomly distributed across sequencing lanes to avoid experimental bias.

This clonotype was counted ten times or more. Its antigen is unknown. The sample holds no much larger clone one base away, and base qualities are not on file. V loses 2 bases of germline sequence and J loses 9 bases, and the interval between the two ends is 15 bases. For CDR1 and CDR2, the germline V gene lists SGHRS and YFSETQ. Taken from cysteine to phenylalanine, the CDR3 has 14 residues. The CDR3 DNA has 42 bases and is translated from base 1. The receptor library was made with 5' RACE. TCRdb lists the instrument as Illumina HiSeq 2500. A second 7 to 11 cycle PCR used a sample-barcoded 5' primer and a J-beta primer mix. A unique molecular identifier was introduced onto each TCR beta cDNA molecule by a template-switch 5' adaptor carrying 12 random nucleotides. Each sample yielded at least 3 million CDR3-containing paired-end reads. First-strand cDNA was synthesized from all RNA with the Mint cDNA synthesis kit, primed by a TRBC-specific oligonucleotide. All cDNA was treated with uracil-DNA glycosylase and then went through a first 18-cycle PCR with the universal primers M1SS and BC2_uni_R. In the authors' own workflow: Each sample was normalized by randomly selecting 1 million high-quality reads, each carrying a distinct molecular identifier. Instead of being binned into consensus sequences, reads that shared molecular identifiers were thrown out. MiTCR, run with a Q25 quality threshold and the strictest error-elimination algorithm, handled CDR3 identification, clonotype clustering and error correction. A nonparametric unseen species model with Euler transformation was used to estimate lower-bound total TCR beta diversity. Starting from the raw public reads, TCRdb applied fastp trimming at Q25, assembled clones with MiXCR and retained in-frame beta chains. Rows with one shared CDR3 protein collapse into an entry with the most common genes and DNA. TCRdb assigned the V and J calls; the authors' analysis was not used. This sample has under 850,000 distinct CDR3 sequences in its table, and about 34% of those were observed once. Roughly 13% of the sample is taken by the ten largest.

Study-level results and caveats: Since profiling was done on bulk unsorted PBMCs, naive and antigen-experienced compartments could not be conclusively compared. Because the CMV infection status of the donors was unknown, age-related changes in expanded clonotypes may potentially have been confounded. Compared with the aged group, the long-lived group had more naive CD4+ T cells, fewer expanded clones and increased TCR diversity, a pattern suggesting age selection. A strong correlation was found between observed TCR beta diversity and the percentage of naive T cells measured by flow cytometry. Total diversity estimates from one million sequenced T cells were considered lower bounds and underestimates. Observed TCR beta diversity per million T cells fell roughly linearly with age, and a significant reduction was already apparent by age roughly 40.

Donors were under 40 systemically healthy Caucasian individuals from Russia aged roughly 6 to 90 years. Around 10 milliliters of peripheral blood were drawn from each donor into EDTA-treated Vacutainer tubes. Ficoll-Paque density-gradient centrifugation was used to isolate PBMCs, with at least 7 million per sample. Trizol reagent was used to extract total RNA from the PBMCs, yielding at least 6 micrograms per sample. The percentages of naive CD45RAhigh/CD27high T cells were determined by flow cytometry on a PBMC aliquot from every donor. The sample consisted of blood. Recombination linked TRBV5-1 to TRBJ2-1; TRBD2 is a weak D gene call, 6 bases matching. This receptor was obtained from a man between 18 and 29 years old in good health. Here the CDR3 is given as CASSFTGEWGEQFF. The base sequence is TGCGCCAGCAGCTTCACGGGGGAATGGGGTGAGCAGTTCTTC.